This TCR beta chain was retrieved from a study of blood T cell repertoires in COVID-19. Across the study: The cDNA or gDNA used as material had been derived from T cells, B-cell-depleted T cells, or PBMCs.

The CDR3 spans 16 residues. Trimming removed 3 bases at V and 2 bases at J, with 17 bases between. CDR1 is LNHDA and CDR2 is SQIVND in the germline V gene (reference sequence). The method was immunoSEQ multiplex PCR; TCRdb's version includes in-frame clones alone and lacks a portion of them. The profile covers 80,000 to 95,000 clones, with approximately 85% appearing a single time and 12% taken by the ten largest. This TCR came from a human donor in a cohort sampled during active COVID-19. The specimen sequenced was peripheral blood. This chain uses TRBV19 with TRBJ2-7; D is possibly TRBD1 (6 bases). The DNA of the CDR3 is TGTGCCAGTAGTATGTCGAGGCAGGGGAATCCCTACGAGCAGTACTTC. Amino acid sequence: CASSMSRQGNPYEQYF.